This T cell receptor beta chain derives from a study of metastatic and nonmetastatic thyroid tumors. Study summary: Repertoires from malignant and benign thyroid patients were compared across blood and tumor or nodule tissue. Study conclusions and caveats: Malignant thyroid tumors reportedly exceeded benign nodules significantly in TCR beta diversity, with the difference appearing in blood and tumor.

Germline CDR1 reads WNHNN; CDR2 reads SYGVQD (reference sequence). The CDR3 totals 15 residues. V was cut by 3 bases and J by 4 bases, with 10 bases left in between. This clone is categorized as medium-sized. Antigen unknown. Other DNA sequences in this specimen translate into the identical CDR3. Original data processing: Differences in CDR3 between clinicopathological groups were drawn on to build a classifier intended to discriminate distant-metastatic papillary thyroid cancer patients. MiXCR reprocessed the PCR reads for TCRdb. The V and J calls shown here were made by TCRdb, not taken from the authors' results. Of 12,000 or so clones listed, about 12% are singletons. Patients had received no treatment of any kind before thyroid surgery.

The sequenced material came from blood. This clonotype originated in a female donor with papillary thyroid cancer or a benign thyroid nodule (not recorded which). Some clones in this sample may be carry-over from other donors' samples. The rearrangement uses TRBV10-1 and TRBJ2-6, with D perhaps TRBD1 or TRBD2 (6 bases each). The CDR3 reads CASSDGGPGANVLTF. The DNA of the CDR3 is TGCGCCAGCAGTGACGGGGGCCCGGGGGCCAACGTCCTGACTTTC.